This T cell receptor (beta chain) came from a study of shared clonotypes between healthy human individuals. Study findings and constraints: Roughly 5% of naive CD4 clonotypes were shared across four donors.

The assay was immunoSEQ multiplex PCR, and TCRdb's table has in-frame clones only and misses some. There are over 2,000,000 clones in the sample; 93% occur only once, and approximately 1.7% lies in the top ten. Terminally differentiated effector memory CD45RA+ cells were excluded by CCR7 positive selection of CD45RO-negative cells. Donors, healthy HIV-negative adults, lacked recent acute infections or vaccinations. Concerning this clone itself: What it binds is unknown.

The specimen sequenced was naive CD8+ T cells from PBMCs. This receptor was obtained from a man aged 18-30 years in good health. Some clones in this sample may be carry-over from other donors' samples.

In DNA form, the CDR3 reads TGTGCCAGCAGCGTAGATACAGCGGGAGCGAGCCTCTATGGGCAGTTCTTC. It translates to CASSVDTAGASLYGQFF. J is TRBJ2-1 and V is TRBV9; TRBD2 agrees at 8 bases. J was trimmed by 12 bases and V by 0 bases; bases with no gene match: 17. CDR1 and CDR2 from the germline V gene are SGDLS and YYNGEE. This CDR3 is built from 17 residues.